The clone carrying this T cell receptor beta chain was seen a few times. Germline lookup yields CDR1 SNHLY and CDR2 FYNNEI. CDR3 length: 15 residues. Trimming shortened V by 6 bases and J by 0 bases, and 12 bases separated the two germline ends. The data stem from a study of blood T cell repertoires in COVID-19. Whole-study context: Specimens from acute and convalescent COVID-19 originated in the United States, Italy and Spain. From T cells, B-cell-depleted T cells, or PBMCs came the material, which was cDNA or gDNA.

Original processing notes: Amplification from reference gene primers served as the basis for estimated nucleated cell counts. Sequenced by immunoSEQ multiplex PCR; TCRdb stores in-frame clones only, minus some. V and J calls plus clone size are reproduced from that table; the DNA served to infer D and trimming. Among over 75,000 clones listed, 65% to 90% were seen once. This clonotype was obtained from a woman in her fifties or sixties with acute or convalescent COVID-19. This sequence joins TRBV2 and TRBJ1-5, with D possibly TRBD1 on 6 matching bases. Material for sequencing was peripheral blood. This chain's CDR3 is CASSGGAGSNQPQHF. Here the CDR3 DNA reads TGTGCCAGCAGCGGGGGGGCCGGTAGCAATCAGCCCCAGCATTTT.